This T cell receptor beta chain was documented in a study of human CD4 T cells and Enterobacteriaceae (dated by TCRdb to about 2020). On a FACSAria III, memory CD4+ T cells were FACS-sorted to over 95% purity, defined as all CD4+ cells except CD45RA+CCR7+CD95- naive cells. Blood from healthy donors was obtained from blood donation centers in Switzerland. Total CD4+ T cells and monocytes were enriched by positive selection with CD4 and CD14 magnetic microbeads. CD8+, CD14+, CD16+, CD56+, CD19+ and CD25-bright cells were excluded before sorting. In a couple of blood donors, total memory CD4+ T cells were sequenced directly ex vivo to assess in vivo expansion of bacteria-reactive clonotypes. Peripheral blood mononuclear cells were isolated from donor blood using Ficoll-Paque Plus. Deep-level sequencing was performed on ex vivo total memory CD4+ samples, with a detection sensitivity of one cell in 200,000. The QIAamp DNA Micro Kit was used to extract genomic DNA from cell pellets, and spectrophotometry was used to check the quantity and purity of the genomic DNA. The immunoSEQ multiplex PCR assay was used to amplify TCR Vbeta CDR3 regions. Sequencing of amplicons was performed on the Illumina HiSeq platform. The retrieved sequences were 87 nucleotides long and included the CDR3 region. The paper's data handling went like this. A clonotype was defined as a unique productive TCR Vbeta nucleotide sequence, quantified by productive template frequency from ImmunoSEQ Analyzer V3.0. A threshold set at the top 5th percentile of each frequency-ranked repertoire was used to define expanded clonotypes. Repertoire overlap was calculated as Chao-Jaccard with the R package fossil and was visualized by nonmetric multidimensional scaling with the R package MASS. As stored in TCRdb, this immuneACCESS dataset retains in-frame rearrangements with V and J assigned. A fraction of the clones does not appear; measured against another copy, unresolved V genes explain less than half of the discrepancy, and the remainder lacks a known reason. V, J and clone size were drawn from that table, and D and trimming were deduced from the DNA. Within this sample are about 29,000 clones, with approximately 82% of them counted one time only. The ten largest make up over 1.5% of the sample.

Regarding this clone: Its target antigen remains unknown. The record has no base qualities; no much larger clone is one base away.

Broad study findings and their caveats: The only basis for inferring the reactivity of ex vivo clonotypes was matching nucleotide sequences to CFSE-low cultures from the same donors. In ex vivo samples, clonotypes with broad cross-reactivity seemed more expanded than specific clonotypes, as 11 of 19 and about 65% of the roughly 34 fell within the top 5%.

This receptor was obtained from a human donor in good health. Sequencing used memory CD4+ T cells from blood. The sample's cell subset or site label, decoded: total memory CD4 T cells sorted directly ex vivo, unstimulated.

The nucleotide sequence is given as TGCGCCAGCAGCTTGGTGCCAGGGGCCTACGAGCAGTACTTC. This is translated as CASSLVPGAYEQYF. The chain joins TRBV5-1 to TRBJ2-5; the D segment could be TRBD1, given 6 matching bases. The DNA matches TRBJ2-7 better at its end, which makes the J call doubtful. From the cysteine through the phenylalanine, the CDR3 covers 14 amino acids. Of all the DNA, just the CDR3 is kept, 42 bases in frame from base 1. CDR1 and CDR2 are read off the germline V gene as SGHRS and YFSETQ.